The following is a T cell receptor (beta chain) sequence with its context. This entry belongs to a study of blood T cell repertoires in COVID-19. Per the study methods: Reference gene primers were amplified, and this amplification served to estimate nucleated cell counts. The assay was immunoSEQ multiplex PCR, and TCRdb's table has in-frame clones only and misses some. From that table come the V and J calls and clone size; the DNA was used to work out D and trimming. The sample holds almost 80,000 clones; around 84% are singletons and the top ten take under 45%. The CDR3 is made up of 16 amino acids. Germline V gives CDR1 LNHDA, CDR2 SQIVND (reference sequence). V was clipped by 5 bases and J by 2 bases; unmatched bases: 6.

The genes are TRBV19 and TRBJ2-1; 10 positions match TRBD2. This clonotype originated in a woman aged 70-85 years with acute or convalescent COVID-19. The sequenced sample was peripheral blood. CDR3 loop: CASSPLAGVTYNEQFF. CDR3 nucleotides: TGTGCCAGTAGTCCTCTAGCGGGAGTCACCTACAATGAGCAGTTCTTC. The entire variable domain, with the rest obtained from reference TRBV19 and TRBJ2-1, is as follows: DGGITQSPKYLFRKEGQNVTLSCEQNLNHDAMYWYRQDPGQGLRLIYYSQIVNDFQKGDIAEGYSVSREKKESFPLTVTSAQKNPTAFYLCASSPLAGVTYNEQFFGPGTRLTVL.